Included here is one TCR beta chain sequence, with context. What it binds is not known. Losses at the gene ends were 5 bases for V and 6 bases for J; bases not matched to a gene: 3. The CDR3 has 12 residues. Germline V lookup: CDR1 SNHLY, CDR2 FYNNEI. Profiling relied on immunoSEQ multiplex PCR, and the TCRdb table lists in-frame clones only, not all of them. Seen here are some 120,000 clones, 85% to 90% observed once, and the top ten hold 9.5% to 15%. The data originate from a study of T cell responses to AZD1222 COVID-19 vaccine. Study-wide results and limits: Seropositive AZD1222 recipients at baseline numbered only five or six. CD4 TCRs linked to vaccination spanned spike, dominating at 160-218 and 743-854. It was only after the peak T cell response that any repertoires were sampled.

The V gene is TRBV2, the J gene TRBJ2-7; TRBD1 matches at 8 bases. The sequence was collected from an adult in good health. The input for sequencing was peripheral blood, taken on day 0 of AZD1222 vaccination. In DNA, the CDR3 is TGTGCCAGCAGTCAGGGGGCCATCGAGCAGTACTTC. Translation: CASSQGAIEQYF.